Sequencing of this T cell receptor (beta chain) was carried out in a study of T cell responses to AZD1222 COVID-19 vaccine. Notes on this clone: The antigen is not known.

Trimming removed 5 bases at V and 0 bases at J, with 13 bases between. The CDR3 is made up of 16 amino acids. Germline lookup yields CDR1 MNHNY and CDR2 SVGAGI (reference sequence). Repertoires were generated with immunoSEQ multiplex PCR, while TCRdb's copy carries only in-frame clones and drops some. This sample has tens of thousands of clones; about 90% occur once, and the top ten carry 15% to 20%. Points from the study as a whole: It should be noted that donors were predominantly white British and more often female, and clonal diversity was possibly underestimated. The reported proportion of spike-specific TCRs targeting unmutated variant regions was nearly half.

The TCR was taken from an adult in good health. V gene TRBV6-6 combines with J gene TRBJ1-4; a possible D gene is TRBD1 (5 bases). Specimen: peripheral blood, collected on day 0 of AZD1222 vaccination. The chain's CDR3 is CASSPGAHATNEKLFF. The CDR3 DNA reads as TGTGCCAGCAGTCCTGGGGCACATGCAACTAATGAAAAACTGTTTTTT.